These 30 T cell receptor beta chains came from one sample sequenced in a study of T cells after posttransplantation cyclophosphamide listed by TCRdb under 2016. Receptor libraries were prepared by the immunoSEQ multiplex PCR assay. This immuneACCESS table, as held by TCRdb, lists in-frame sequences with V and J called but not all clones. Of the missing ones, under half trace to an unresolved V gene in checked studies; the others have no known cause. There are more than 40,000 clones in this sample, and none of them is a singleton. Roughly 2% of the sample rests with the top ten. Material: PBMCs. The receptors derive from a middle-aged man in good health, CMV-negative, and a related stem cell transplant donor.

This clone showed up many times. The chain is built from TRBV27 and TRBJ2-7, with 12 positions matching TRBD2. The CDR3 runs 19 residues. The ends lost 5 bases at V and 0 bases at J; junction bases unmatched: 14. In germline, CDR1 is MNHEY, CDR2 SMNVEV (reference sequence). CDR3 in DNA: TGTGCCAGCAGTCGAGCCCTAGCGGGAGGGCCAACCAGCTCCTACGAGCAGTACTTC. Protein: CASSRALAGGPTSSYEQYF.

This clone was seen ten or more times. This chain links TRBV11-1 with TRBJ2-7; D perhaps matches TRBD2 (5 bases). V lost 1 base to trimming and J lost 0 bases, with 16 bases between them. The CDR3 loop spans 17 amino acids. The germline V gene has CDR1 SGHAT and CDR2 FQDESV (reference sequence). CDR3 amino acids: CASSLGRRTGSSYEQYF. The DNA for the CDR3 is TGTGCCAGCAGCTTAGGACGACGGACGGGGAGCTCCTACGAGCAGTACTTC.

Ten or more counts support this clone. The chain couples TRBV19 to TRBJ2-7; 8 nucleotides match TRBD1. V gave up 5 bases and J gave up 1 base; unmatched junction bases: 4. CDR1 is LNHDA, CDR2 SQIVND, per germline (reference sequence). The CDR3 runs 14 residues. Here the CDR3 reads CASSDRDRSYEQYF. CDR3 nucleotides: TGTGCCAGTAGTGACCGGGACAGGTCCTACGAGCAGTACTTC. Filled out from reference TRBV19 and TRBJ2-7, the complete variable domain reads DGGITQSPKYLFRKEGQNVTLSCEQNLNHDAMYWYRQDPGQGLRLIYYSQIVNDFQKGDIAEGYSVSREKKESFPLTVTSAQKNPTAFYLCASSDRDRSYEQYFGPGTRLTVT.

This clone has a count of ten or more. CDR3 nucleotides: TGCGCCAGCAGCGGAGGGGACAGGGGAGTGGTCACTGAAGCTTTCTTT. Amino acid sequence: CASSGGDRGVVTEAFF. The V gene is TRBV5-1, the J gene TRBJ1-1; 10 bases fit TRBD1. Germline V gene sequence: CDR1 SGHRS, CDR2 YFSETQ. There are 16 residues in the CDR3. The J segment lost 4 bases and the V segment lost 4 bases, leaving 10 bases of the junction unmatched.

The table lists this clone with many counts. DNA for the CDR3: TGTGCCAGCAGCAGGGTCGGGATCCAAGAGACCCAGTACTTC. This encodes CASSRVGIQETQYF. The rearrangement uses TRBV7-9 and TRBJ2-5, with TRBD2 as a possible D gene (5 bases). This CDR3 is built from 14 residues. V lost 5 bases and J lost 1, with 11 bases in between. Per the germline V gene, CDR1 is SEHNR and CDR2 is FQNEAQ (reference sequence).

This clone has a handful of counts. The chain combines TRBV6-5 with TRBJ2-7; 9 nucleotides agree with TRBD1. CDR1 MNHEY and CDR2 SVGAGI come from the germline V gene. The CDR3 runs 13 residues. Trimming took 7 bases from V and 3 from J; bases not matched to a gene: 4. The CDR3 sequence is CASTRDRDYEQYF. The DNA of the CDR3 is TGTGCCAGCACCCGGGACAGGGACTACGAGCAGTACTTC.

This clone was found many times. The CDR3 reads CASSTGQGTYEQYF. The CDR3 DNA reads TGCGCCAGCAGCACCGGACAGGGGACCTACGAGCAGTACTTC. The V and J genes are TRBV5-1 and TRBJ2-7, with 9 bases matching TRBD1. After removal of 4 bases from V and 2 bases from J, the junction contained 4 bases not matched to a gene. The CDR3 is made up of 14 amino acids. The germline V gene has CDR1 SGHRS and CDR2 YFSETQ.

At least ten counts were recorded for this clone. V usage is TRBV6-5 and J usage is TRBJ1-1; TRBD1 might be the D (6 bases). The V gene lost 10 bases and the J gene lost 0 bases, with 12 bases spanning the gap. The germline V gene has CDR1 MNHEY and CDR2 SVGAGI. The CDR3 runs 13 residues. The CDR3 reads CATNREMNTEAFF. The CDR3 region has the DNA TGTGCCACTAACAGGGAGATGAACACTGAAGCTTTCTTT.

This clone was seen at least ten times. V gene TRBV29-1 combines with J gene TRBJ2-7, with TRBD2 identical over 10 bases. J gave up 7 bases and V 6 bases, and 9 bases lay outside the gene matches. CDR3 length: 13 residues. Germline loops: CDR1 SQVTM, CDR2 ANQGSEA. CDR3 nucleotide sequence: TGCAGCGTCCAGACTAGCGGGCCTGGTGAGCAGTACTTC. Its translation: CSVQTSGPGEQYF.

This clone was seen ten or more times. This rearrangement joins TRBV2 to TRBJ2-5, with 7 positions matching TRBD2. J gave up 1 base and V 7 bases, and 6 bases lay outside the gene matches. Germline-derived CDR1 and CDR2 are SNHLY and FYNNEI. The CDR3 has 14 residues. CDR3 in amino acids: CASTPRLAQETQYF. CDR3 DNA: TGTGCCAGCACTCCCCGACTAGCCCAAGAGACCCAGTACTTC.

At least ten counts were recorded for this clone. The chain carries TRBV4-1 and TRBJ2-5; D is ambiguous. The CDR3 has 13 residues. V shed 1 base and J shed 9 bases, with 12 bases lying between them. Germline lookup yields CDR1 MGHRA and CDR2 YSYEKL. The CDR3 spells CASSQVESLAQYF. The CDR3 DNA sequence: TGCGCCAGCAGCCAAGTTGAGAGCTTGGCCCAGTACTTC.

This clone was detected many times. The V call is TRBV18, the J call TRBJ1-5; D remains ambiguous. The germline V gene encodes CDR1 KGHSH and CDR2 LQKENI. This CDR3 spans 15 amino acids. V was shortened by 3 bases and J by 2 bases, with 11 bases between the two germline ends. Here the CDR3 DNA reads TGTGCCAGCTCACCGGGGAGGGTAGGCAATCAGCCCCAGCATTTT. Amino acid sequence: CASSPGRVGNQPQHF.

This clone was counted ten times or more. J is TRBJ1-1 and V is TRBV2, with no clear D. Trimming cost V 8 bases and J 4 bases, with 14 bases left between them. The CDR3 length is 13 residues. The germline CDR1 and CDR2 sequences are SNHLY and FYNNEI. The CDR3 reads CASGRVGGTEAFF. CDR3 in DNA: TGTGCCAGCGGCCGGGTTGGTGGCACTGAAGCTTTCTTT.

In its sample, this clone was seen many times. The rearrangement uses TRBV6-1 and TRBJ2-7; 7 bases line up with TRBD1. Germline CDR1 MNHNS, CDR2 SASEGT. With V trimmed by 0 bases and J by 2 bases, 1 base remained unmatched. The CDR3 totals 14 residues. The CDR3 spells CASSEAQGAYEQYF. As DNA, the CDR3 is TGTGCCAGCAGTGAAGCCCAGGGGGCCTACGAGCAGTACTTC.

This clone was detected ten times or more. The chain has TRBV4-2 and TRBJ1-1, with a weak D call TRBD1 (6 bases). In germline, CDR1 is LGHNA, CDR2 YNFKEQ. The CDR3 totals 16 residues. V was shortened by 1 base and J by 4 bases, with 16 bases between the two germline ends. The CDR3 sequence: CASSQAQGSQGTEAFF. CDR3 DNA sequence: TGTGCCAGCAGCCAAGCACAGGGCTCCCAGGGCACTGAAGCTTTCTTT.

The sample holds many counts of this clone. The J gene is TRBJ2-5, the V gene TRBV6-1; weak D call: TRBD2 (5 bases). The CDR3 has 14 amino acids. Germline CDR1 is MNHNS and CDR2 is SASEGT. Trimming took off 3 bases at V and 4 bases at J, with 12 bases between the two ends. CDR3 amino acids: CASSDGGSIETQYF. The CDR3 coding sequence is TGTGCCAGCAGTGACGGTGGGAGCATAGAGACCCAGTACTTC.

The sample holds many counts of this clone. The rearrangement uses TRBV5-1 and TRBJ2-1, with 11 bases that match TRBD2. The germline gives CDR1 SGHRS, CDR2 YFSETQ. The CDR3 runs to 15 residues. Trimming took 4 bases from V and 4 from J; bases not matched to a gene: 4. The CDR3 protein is CASSPRTSGYNEQFF. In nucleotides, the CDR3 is TGCGCCAGCAGCCCAAGGACTAGCGGGTACAATGAGCAGTTCTTC.

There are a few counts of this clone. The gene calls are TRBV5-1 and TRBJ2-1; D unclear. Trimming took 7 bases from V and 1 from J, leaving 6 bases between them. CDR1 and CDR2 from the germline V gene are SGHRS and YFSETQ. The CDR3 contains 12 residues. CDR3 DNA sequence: TGCGCCAGCTCCAGGTCCTACAATGAGCAGTTCTTC. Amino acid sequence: CASSRSYNEQFF. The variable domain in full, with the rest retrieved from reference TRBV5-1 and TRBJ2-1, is KAGVTQTPRYLIKTRGQQVTLSCSPISGHRSVSWYQQTPGQGLQFLFEYFSETQRNKGNFPGRFSGRQFSNSRSEMNVSTLELGDSALYLCASSRSYNEQFFGPGTRLTVL.

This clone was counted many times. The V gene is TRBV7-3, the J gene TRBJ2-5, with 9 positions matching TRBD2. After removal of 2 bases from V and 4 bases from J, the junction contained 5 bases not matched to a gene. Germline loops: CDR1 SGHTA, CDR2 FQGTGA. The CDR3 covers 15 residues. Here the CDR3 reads CASSLGGRAVETQYF. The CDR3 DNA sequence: TGTGCCAGCAGCTTAGGCGGGAGGGCCGTAGAGACCCAGTACTTC.

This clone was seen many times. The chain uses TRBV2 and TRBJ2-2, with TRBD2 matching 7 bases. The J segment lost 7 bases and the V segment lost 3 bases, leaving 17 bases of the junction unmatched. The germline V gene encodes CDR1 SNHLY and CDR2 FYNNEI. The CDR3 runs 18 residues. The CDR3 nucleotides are TGTGCCAGCAGTGACCCCGTGGGGATAGCGGGCCCGCGCGGGGAGCTGTTTTTT. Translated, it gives CASSDPVGIAGPRGELFF.

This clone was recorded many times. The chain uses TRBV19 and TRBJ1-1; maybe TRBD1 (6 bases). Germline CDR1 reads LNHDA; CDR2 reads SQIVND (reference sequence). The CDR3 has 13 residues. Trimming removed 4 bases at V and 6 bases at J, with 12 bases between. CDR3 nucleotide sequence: TGTGCCAGTAGTACAACAGGGCCTCCTGAAGCTTTCTTT. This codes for CASSTTGPPEAFF.

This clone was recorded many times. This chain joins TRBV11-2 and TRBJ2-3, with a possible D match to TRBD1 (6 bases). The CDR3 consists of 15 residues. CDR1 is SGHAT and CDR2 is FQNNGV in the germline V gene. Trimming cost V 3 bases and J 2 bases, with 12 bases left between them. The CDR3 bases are TGTGCCAGCAGCTTTACTGGGGACAACACAGATACGCAGTATTTT. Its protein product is CASSFTGDNTDTQYF.

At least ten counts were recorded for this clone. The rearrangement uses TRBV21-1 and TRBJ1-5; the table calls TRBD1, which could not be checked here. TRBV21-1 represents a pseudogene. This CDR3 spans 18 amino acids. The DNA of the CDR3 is TGTGCCAGCCGACATAATCCAGGGCAAGGGAATAGCAATCAGCCCCAGCATTTT. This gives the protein CASRHNPGQGNSNQPQHF.

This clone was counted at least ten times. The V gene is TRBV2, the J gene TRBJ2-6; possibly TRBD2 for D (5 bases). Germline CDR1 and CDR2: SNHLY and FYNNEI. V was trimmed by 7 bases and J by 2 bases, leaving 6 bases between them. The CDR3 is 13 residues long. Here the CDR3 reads CASTGTGANVLTF. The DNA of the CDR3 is TGTGCCAGCACGGGGACTGGGGCCAACGTCCTGACTTTC.

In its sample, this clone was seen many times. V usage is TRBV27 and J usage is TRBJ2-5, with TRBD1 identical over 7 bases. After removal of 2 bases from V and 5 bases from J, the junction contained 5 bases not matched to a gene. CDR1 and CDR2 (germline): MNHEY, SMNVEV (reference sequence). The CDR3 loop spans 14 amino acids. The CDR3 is CASSLQQGWETQYF. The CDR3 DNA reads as TGTGCCAGCAGTTTACAACAGGGGTGGGAGACCCAGTACTTC.

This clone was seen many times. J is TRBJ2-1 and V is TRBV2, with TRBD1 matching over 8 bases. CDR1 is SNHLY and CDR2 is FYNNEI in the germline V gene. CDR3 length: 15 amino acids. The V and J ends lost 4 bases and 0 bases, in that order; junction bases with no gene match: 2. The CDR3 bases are TGTGCCAGCAGTGGACAGGGGAGCTCCTACAATGAGCAGTTCTTC. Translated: CASSGQGSSYNEQFF.

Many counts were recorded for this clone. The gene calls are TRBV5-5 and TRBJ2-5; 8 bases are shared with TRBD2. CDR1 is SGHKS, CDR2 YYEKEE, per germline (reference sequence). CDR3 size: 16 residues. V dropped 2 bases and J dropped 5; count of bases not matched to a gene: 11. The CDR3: CASSFGGAGVGETQYF. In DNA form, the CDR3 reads TGTGCCAGCAGCTTTGGAGGAGCGGGAGTCGGGGAGACCCAGTACTTC.

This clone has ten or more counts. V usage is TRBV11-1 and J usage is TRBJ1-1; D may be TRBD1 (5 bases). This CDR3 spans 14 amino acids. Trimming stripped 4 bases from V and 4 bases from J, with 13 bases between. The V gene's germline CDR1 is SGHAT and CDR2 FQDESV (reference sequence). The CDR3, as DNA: TGTGCCAGCAGCTCATTGGACACTGGCACTGAAGCTTTCTTT. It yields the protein CASSSLDTGTEAFF.

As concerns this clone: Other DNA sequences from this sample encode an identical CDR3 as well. CDR3 loop: CASSLGAAPYEQYF. CDR3 bases: TGTGCCAGCAGTTTAGGGGCGGCTCCCTACGAGCAGTACTTC. The genes are TRBV27 and TRBJ2-7; a weak D match, TRBD1 (5 bases). Germline assignment: CDR1 MNHEY and CDR2 SMNVEV (reference sequence). Trimming cost V 2 bases and J 2 bases, with 10 bases left between them. The CDR3 is made up of 14 amino acids.

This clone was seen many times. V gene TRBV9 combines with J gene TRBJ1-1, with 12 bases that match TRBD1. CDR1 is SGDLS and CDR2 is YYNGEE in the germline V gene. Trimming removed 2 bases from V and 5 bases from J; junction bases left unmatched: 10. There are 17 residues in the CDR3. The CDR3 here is CASSVGTGGAVSTEAFF. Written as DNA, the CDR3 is TGTGCCAGCAGCGTCGGGACAGGGGGCGCCGTGAGTACTGAAGCTTTCTTT. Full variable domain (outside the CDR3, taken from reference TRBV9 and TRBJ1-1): DSGVTQTPKHLITATGQRVTLRCSPRSGDLSVYWYQQSLDQGLQFLIQYYNGEERAKGNILERFSAQQFPDLHSELNLSSLELGDSALYFCASSVGTGGAVSTEAFFGQGTRLTVV.